This T cell receptor (beta chain) was obtained from a study of shared T cell receptors in the human thymus. Trimming removed 8 bases from V and 10 bases from J, with 21 bases in between. Germline V gene data show CDR1 as MDHEN and CDR2 as SYDVKM. The CDR3 loop spans 14 amino acids. The protocol was immunoSEQ multiplex PCR, while the TCRdb copy is restricted to in-frame clones and leaves out a portion. The sample includes roughly 660,000 clones, over 75% of them seen just once. The same sample was also studied in work on human thymus T cells. That source adds: The authors found apparently biased V and J gene usage in thymic and blood repertoires.

The sequence was obtained from a boy under three years old with a congenital heart defect. The source material was thymocytes. The chain carries TRBV28 and TRBJ2-1; TRBD2 might be the D (7 bases). In nucleotides, the CDR3 is TGTGCCAGCCGGGGGGCGGGGAGTGATAGGGAGCAGTTCTTC. It translates to CASRGAGSDREQFF.